This T cell receptor beta chain was found in a study of shared clonotypes between healthy human individuals. The method was immunoSEQ multiplex PCR; TCRdb's version includes in-frame clones alone and lacks a portion of them. The table has hundreds of thousands of clones, about 96% seen once. Naive CD8 populations comprised CD45RO-negative cells positively selected for CCR7, excluding terminally differentiated effector memory CD45RA+ cells. Losses at the gene ends were 4 bases for V and 3 bases for J; bases not matched to a gene: 4. The CDR3 totals 15 residues. Germline loops: CDR1 LGHNA, CDR2 YSLEER.

V and J are TRBV4-3 and TRBJ2-7, with 12 bases matching TRBD2. The receptor's source is a man aged 25 to 40 in good health. Source material: naive CD8+ T cells sorted from blood. CDR3 sequence reads: CASSLRLAGVYEQYF. As DNA, the CDR3 is TGCGCCAGCAGCCTCCGACTAGCGGGAGTCTACGAGCAGTACTTC.